Below, 5 T cell receptor beta chains from the same sample are listed, as sequenced in a study of shared clonotypes between healthy human individuals. The data were produced by immunoSEQ multiplex PCR, yet TCRdb's version contains in-frame clones alone and is incomplete. Of roughly 1,600,000 clones listed, 98% are singletons. Specimen: naive CD4+ T cells sorted from blood. Subset of the sample: CD45RA+ positively selected. These receptors all stem from a man aged 30 to 45 in good health.

This clone was detected only once. The CDR3 nucleotides are TGTGCCAGCAGTGTAGGGGCGAGGGAGGGTCAGCCCCAGCATTTT. Its protein product is CASSVGAREGQPQHF. V and J are TRBV2 and TRBJ1-5, with a tentative D call TRBD1 (5 bases). V was pared by 4 bases and J by 6 bases, with 16 bases between. Germline V lookup: CDR1 SNHLY, CDR2 FYNNEI. The CDR3 totals 15 residues.

This chain connects TRBV5-6 to TRBJ2-1, with 9 bases that match TRBD1. Trimming cost V 3 bases and J 3 bases; bases outside gene matches: 7. The CDR3 loop spans 16 amino acids. The germline V gene encodes CDR1 SGHDT and CDR2 YYEEEE. The CDR3 DNA reads as TGTGCCAGCAGCTGGGGCGGGACAGGGAGCTACAATGAGCAGTTCTTC. The encoded protein is CASSWGGTGSYNEQFF.

This chain uses TRBV6-5 with TRBJ1-4, with D perhaps matching TRBD1 (6 bases). Per germline, CDR1 MNHEY and CDR2 SVGAGI. The ends were cut back, 4 bases at V and 1 base at J, with 13 bases in the middle. The CDR3 totals 16 residues. CDR3 DNA sequence: TGTGCCAGCAGTTCTATAGCAGGGGAAACTAATGAAAAACTGTTTTTT. Encoded protein: CASSSIAGETNEKLFF.

The chain recombines TRBV7-2 with TRBJ1-2; TRBD1 might be the D (6 bases). In germline, CDR1 is SGHTA, CDR2 FQGNSA. Trimming pared 4 bases from V and 7 bases from J, leaving 22 bases between. The CDR3 is 16 amino acids. The CDR3 sequence is CASSSPGTRLYSGYTF. The CDR3 nucleotides read TGTGCCAGCAGCTCACCCGGGACACGGCTTTATTCTGGCTACACCTTC.

The V and J genes are TRBV5-1 and TRBJ1-2; 8 bases match TRBD1. Losses at the gene ends were 4 bases for V and 6 bases for J; bases not matched to a gene: 8. This CDR3 has 14 amino acids. CDR1 and CDR2 (germline): SGHRS, YFSETQ. The CDR3 DNA follows: TGCGCCAGCAGCGTTACCGGGACAGGCGATGGCTACACCTTC. Protein sequence: CASSVTGTGDGYTF.